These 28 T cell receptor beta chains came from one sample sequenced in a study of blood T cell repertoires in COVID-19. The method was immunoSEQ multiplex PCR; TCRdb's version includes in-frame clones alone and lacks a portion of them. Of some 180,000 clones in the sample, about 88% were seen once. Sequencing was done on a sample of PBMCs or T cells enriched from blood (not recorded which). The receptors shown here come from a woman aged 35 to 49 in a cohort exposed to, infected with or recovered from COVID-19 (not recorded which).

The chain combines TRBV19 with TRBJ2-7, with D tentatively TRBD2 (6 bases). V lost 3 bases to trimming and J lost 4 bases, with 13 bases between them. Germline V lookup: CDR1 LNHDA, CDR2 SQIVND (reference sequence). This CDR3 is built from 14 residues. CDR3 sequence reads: CASSIAGSWYEQYF. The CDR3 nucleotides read TGTGCCAGTAGTATCGCCGGGAGTTGGTACGAGCAGTACTTC.

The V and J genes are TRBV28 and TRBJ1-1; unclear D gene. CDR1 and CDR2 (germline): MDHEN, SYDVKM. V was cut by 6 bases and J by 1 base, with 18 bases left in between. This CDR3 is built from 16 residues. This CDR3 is CASSGSRTFQNTEAFF. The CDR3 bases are TGTGCCAGCAGCGGGTCCCGGACTTTCCAGAACACTGAAGCTTTCTTT. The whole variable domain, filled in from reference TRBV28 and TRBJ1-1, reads DVKVTQSSRYLVKRTGEKVFLECVQDMDHENMFWYRQDPGLGLRLIYFSYDVKMKEKGDIPEGYSVSREKKERFSLILESASTNQTSMYLCASSGSRTFQNTEAFFGQGTRLTVV.

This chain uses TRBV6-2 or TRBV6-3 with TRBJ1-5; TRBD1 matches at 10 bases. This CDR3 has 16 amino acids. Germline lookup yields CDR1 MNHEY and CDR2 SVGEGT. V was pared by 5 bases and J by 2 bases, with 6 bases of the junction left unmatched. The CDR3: CASSRQGAGGNQPQHF. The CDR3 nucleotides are TGTGCCAGCAGTCGACAGGGGGCGGGGGGCAATCAGCCCCAGCATTTT.

The CDR3 here is CASNPEDRGHYEQYF. The CDR3 nucleotides read TGCGCCAGCAACCCCGAGGACAGGGGGCACTACGAGCAGTACTTC. V usage is TRBV10-1 and J usage is TRBJ2-7; 11 bases map to TRBD1. V gave up 7 bases and J gave up 3 bases; unmatched junction bases: 8. CDR3 length: 15 amino acids. Germline V gene sequence: CDR1 WNHNN, CDR2 SYGVQD (reference sequence).

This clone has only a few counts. The CDR3 loop reads CSVTRPAAAFF. Here the CDR3 DNA reads TGCAGCGTTACAAGACCTGCGGCAGCTTTCTTT. The rearrangement links TRBV29-1 to TRBJ1-1, with D hard to call. Germline values: CDR1 SQVTM, CDR2 ANQGSEA. This CDR3 comprises 11 residues. Trimming took 5 bases from V and 10 from J, leaving 14 bases between them.

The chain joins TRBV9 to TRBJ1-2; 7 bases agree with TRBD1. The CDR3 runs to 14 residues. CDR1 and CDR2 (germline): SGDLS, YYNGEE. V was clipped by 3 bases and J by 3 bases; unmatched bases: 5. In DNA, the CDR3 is TGTGCCAGCAGCGCAGGGACAGCCCACTATGGCTACACCTTC. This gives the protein CASSAGTAHYGYTF.

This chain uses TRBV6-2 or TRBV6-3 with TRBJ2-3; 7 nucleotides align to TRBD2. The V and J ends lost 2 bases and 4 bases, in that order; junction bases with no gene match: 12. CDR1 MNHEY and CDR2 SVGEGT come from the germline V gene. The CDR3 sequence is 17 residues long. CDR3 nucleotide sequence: TGTGCCAGCAGTTACGGCGTAGAGCGGGGAGGGCCAGATACGCAGTATTTT. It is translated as CASSYGVERGGPDTQYF.

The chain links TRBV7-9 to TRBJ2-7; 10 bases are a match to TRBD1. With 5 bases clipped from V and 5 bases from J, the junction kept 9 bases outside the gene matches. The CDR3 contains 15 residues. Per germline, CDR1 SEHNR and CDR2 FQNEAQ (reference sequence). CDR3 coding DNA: TGTGCCAGCAGCATAACCGGGACAGGGGTCCACGAGCAGTACTTC. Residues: CASSITGTGVHEQYF.

CDR3 DNA sequence: TGTGCCAGCAACTTCAGACAGGGAAAGACCCAGTACTTC. Translation gives CASNFRQGKTQYF. The chain recombines TRBV28 with TRBJ2-5, with TRBD1 matching 7 bases. V lost 7 bases and J lost 6; bases outside the gene matches: 8. Per the germline V gene, CDR1 is MDHEN and CDR2 is SYDVKM. The CDR3 spans 13 residues.

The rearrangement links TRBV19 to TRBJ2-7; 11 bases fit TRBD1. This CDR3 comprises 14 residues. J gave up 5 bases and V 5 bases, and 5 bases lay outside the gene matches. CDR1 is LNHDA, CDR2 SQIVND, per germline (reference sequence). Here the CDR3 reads CASSGQGASNEQYF. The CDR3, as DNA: TGTGCCAGTAGTGGACAGGGGGCAAGCAACGAGCAGTACTTC. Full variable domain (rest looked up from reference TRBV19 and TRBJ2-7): DGGITQSPKYLFRKEGQNVTLSCEQNLNHDAMYWYRQDPGQGLRLIYYSQIVNDFQKGDIAEGYSVSREKKESFPLTVTSAQKNPTAFYLCASSGQGASNEQYFGPGTRLTVT.

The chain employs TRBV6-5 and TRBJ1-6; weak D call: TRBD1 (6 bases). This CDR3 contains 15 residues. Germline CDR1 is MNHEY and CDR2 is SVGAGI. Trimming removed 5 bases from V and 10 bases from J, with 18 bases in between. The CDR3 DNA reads TGTGCCAGCAGTATCTTACAGGGAAAGGAATCACCCCTCCACTTT. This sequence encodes CASSILQGKESPLHF.

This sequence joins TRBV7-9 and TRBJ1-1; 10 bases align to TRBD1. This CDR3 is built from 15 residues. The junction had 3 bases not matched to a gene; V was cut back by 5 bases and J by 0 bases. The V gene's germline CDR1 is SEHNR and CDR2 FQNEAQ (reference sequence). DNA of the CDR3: TGTGCCAGCAGCCTCGGGACAGGGGTGAACACTGAAGCTTTCTTT. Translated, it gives CASSLGTGVNTEAFF. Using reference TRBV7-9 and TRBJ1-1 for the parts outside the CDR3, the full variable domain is DTGVSQNPRHKITKRGQNVTFRCDPISEHNRLYWYRQTLGQGPEFLTYFQNEAQLEKSRLLSDRFSAERPKGSFSTLEIQRTEQGDSAMYLCASSLGTGVNTEAFFGQGTRLTVV.

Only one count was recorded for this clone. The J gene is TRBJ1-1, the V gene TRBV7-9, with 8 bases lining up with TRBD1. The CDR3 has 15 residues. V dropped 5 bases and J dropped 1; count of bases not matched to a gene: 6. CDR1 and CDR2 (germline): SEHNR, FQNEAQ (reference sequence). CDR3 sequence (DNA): TGTGCCAGCAGCGCCCCCGGACAGGGGAACACTGAAGCTTTCTTT. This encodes CASSAPGQGNTEAFF.

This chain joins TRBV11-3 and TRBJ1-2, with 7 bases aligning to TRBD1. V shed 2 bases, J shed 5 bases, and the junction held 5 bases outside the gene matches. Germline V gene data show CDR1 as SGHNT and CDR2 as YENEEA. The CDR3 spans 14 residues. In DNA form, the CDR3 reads TGTGCCAGCAGCTTAACCGCAGGGGGGTATGGCTACACCTTC. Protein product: CASSLTAGGYGYTF.

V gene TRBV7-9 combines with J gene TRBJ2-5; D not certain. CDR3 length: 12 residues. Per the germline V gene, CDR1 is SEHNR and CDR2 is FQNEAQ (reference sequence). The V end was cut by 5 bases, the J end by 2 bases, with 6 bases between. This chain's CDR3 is CASSGLQETQYF. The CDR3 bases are TGTGCCAGCAGCGGGCTACAAGAGACCCAGTACTTC.

CDR3: CASRGREAFF. CDR3 nucleotide sequence: TGTGCCTCCCGTGGGCGAGAAGCTTTCTTT. The rearrangement joins TRBV19 to TRBJ1-1; no clear D gene. Germline V gene lookup returns CDR1 LNHDA and CDR2 SQIVND (reference sequence). Trimming pared 11 bases from V and 8 bases from J, leaving 12 bases between. CDR3 length: 10 residues.

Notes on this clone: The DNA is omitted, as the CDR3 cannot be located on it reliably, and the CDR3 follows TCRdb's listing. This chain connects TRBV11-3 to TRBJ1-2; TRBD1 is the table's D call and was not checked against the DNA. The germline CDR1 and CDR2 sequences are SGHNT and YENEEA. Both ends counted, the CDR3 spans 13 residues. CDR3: CASSWGQGNLVTF.

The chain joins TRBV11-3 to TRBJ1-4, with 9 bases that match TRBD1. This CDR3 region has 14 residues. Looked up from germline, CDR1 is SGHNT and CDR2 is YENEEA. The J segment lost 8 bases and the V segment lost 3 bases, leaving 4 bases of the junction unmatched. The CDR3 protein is CASSLGTGTEKLFF. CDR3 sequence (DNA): TGTGCCAGCAGCTTGGGGACAGGGACCGAAAAACTGTTTTTT.

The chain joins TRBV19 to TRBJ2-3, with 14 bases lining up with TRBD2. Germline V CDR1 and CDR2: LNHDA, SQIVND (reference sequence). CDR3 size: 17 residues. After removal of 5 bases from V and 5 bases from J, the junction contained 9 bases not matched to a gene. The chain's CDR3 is CASSLRLAGGRGDTQYF. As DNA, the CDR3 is TGTGCCAGTAGTTTAAGACTAGCGGGAGGGAGGGGAGATACGCAGTATTTT.

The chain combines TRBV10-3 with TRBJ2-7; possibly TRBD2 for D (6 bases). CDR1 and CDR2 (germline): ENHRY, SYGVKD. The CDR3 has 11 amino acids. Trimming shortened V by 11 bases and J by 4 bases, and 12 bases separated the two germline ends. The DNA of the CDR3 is TGTGCCGTAAAAGGAGGGTACGAGCAGTACTTC. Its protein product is CAVKGGYEQYF.

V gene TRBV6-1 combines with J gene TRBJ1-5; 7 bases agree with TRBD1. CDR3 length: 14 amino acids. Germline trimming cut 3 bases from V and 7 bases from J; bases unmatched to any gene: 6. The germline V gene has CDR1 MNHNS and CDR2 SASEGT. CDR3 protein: CASSERDRLQPQHF. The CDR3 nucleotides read TGTGCCAGCAGTGAGCGGGACAGACTACAGCCCCAGCATTTT.

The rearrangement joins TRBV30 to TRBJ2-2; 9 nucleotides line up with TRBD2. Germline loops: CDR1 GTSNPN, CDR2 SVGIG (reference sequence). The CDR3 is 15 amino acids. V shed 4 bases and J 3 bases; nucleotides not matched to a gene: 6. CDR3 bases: TGTGCCTGGACCCCGGGCGGGAGGGACACCGGGGAGCTGTTTTTT. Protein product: CAWTPGGRDTGELFF.

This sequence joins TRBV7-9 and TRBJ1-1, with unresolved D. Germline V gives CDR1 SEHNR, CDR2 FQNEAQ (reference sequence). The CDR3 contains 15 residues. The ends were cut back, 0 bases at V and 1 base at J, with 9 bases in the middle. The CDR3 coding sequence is TGTGCCAGCAGCTTAGCGGAGGCTGGGAACACTGAAGCTTTCTTT. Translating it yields CASSLAEAGNTEAFF.

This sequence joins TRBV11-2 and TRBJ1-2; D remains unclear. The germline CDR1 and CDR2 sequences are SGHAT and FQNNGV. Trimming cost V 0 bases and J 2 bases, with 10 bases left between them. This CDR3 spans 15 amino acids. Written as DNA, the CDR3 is TGTGCCAGCAGCTTAGAGGTTGGAGCCAACTATGGCTACACCTTC. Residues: CASSLEVGANYGYTF.

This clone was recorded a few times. The CDR3 DNA sequence: TGTGCCAGTAGTAAGACAGGGAACACTGAAGCTTTCTTT. Residues: CASSKTGNTEAFF. The chain is built from TRBV19 and TRBJ1-1; possible D gene TRBD1, 6 bases. Germline V gene lookup returns CDR1 LNHDA and CDR2 SQIVND (reference sequence). V lost 4 bases, J lost 1 base, and 7 bases lay in between. CDR3 length: 13 amino acids. The full variable domain, rest sourced from reference TRBV19 and TRBJ1-1, is DGGITQSPKYLFRKEGQNVTLSCEQNLNHDAMYWYRQDPGQGLRLIYYSQIVNDFQKGDIAEGYSVSREKKESFPLTVTSAQKNPTAFYLCASSKTGNTEAFFGQGTRLTVV.

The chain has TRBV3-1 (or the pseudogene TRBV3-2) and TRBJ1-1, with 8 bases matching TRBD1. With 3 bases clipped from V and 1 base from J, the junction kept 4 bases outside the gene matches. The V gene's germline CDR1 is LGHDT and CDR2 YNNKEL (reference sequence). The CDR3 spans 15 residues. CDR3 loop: CASSHQGARNTEAFF. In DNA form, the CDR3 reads TGTGCCAGCAGCCACCAGGGGGCGAGGAACACTGAAGCTTTCTTT.

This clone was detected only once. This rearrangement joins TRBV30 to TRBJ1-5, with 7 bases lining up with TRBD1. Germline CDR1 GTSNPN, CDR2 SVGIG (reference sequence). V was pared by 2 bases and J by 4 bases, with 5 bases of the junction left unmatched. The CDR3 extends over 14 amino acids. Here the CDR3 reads CAWSQGGRNQPQHF. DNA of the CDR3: TGTGCCTGGAGTCAAGGGGGCCGGAATCAGCCCCAGCATTTT. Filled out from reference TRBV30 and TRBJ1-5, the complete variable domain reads SQTIHQWPATLVQPVGSPLSLECTVEGTSNPNLYWYRQAAGRGLQLLFYSVGIGQISSEVPQNLSASRPQDRQFILSSKKLLLSDSGFYLCAWSQGGRNQPQHFGDGTRLSIL.

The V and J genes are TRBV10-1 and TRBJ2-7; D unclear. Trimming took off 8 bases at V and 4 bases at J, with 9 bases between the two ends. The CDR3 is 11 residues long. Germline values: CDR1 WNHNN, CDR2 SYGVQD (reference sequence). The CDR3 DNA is TGCGCCAGCGGTACAGCTTACGAGCAGTACTTC. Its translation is CASGTAYEQYF.